This is a list of T cell receptor beta chains from one sample in a study of shared clonotypes between healthy human individuals. The repertoire was sequenced with immunoSEQ multiplex PCR; TCRdb's copy has only in-frame clones and lacks some. The sample includes roughly 2.4 million clones, almost 96% of them seen just once. The material sequenced was naive CD4+ T cells sorted from blood. These receptor sequences come from a man aged 18 to 29 in good health. The CDR3 runs from the conserved cysteine through the conserved F or W. Fields, in order: D gene, clone size, V gene, J gene, CDR3 protein, CDR3 DNA. D genes are given only for firm matches. Clone size appears in some rows only: once, few, many, or a class for an expanded clone.

d_call: NA
clone_size: NA
v_call: TRBV2
j_call: TRBJ2-2
cdr3_aa: CASSIPGTGELFF
cdr3_nt: TGTGCCAGCAGTATACCGGGGACCGGGGAGCTGTTTTTT

d_call: TRBD2
clone_size: NA
v_call: TRBV28
j_call: TRBJ2-1
cdr3_aa: CASGSAGGSYNEQFF
cdr3_nt: TGTGCCAGCGGATCCGCGGGGGGCTCCTACAATGAGCAGTTCTTC

d_call: NA
clone_size: NA
v_call: TRBV6-6
j_call: TRBJ1-1
cdr3_aa: CASTRDIGEAFF
cdr3_nt: TGTGCCAGCACCAGGGACATCGGTGAAGCTTTCTTT

d_call: NA
clone_size: NA
v_call: TRBV5-1
j_call: TRBJ2-7
cdr3_aa: CASSLVPGESYEQYF
cdr3_nt: TGCGCCAGCAGCTTGGTACCAGGGGAATCCTACGAGCAGTACTTC

d_call: NA
clone_size: NA
v_call: TRBV4-2
j_call: TRBJ1-3
cdr3_aa: CASSQEGGTGNTIYF
cdr3_nt: TGTGCCAGCAGCCAAGAAGGAGGCACTGGAAACACCATATATTTT

d_call: NA
clone_size: NA
v_call: TRBV4-1
j_call: TRBJ1-2
cdr3_aa: CASGRTAGDLNYGYTF
cdr3_nt: TGCGCCAGCGGTCGGACCGCCGGGGACCTTAACTATGGCTACACCTTC

d_call: TRBD1
clone_size: NA
v_call: TRBV5-1
j_call: TRBJ1-2
cdr3_aa: CASSVDGTTGNGYTF
cdr3_nt: TGCGCCAGCAGCGTGGATGGGACGACAGGGAATGGCTACACCTTC

d_call: NA
clone_size: NA
v_call: TRBV6-6
j_call: TRBJ2-1
cdr3_aa: CASSPHSNNEQFF
cdr3_nt: TGTGCCAGCAGTCCCCATTCTAACAATGAGCAGTTCTTC

d_call: NA
clone_size: NA
v_call: TRBV5-1
j_call: TRBJ2-7
cdr3_aa: CASSYQGKVYEQYF
cdr3_nt: TGCGCCAGCAGCTACCAGGGAAAGGTCTACGAGCAGTACTTC

d_call: NA
clone_size: few
v_call: TRBV6-5
j_call: TRBJ1-5
cdr3_aa: CASSYSSGSNQPQHF
cdr3_nt: TGTGCCAGCAGTTACTCGTCAGGGAGCAATCAGCCCCAGCATTTT

d_call: TRBD1
clone_size: once
v_call: TRBV5-1
j_call: TRBJ1-5
cdr3_aa: CASSLTGQGEGQPQHF
cdr3_nt: TGCGCCAGCAGCTTGACTGGACAGGGAGAAGGGCAGCCCCAGCATTTT

d_call: NA
clone_size: NA
v_call: TRBV19
j_call: TRBJ2-2
cdr3_aa: CASSIVEGRELFF
cdr3_nt: TGTGCCAGTAGTATAGTTGAGGGGAGGGAGCTGTTTTTT

d_call: NA
clone_size: NA
v_call: TRBV7-2
j_call: TRBJ1-4
cdr3_aa: CASSPPGRAGEKLFF
cdr3_nt: TGTGCCAGCAGCCCCCCCGGGAGGGCCGGTGAAAAACTGTTTTTT

d_call: NA
clone_size: NA
v_call: TRBV5-1
j_call: TRBJ2-2
cdr3_aa: CASSLDGSQGMVTGELFF
cdr3_nt: TGCGCCAGCAGCTTGGACGGATCACAAGGGATGGTCACCGGGGAGCTGTTTTTT

d_call: TRBD1
clone_size: NA
v_call: TRBV30
j_call: TRBJ1-2
cdr3_aa: CAGDRGLMLYGYTF
cdr3_nt: TGTGCCGGGGACAGGGGCCTTATGCTGTATGGCTACACCTTC

d_call: TRBD1
clone_size: NA
v_call: TRBV6-5
j_call: TRBJ1-2
cdr3_aa: CASRGQGSYGYTF
cdr3_nt: TGTGCCAGCCGCGGACAGGGGTCCTATGGCTACACCTTC

d_call: NA
clone_size: NA
v_call: TRBV6-5
j_call: TRBJ2-1
cdr3_aa: CASSPNGASYNEQFF
cdr3_nt: TGTGCCAGCAGTCCCAACGGGGCCAGTTACAATGAGCAGTTCTTC

d_call: NA
clone_size: NA
v_call: TRBV27
j_call: TRBJ2-7
cdr3_aa: CASSTQGQPYEQYF
cdr3_nt: TGTGCCAGCAGTACTCAGGGACAACCCTACGAGCAGTACTTC

d_call: NA
clone_size: NA
v_call: TRBV4-3
j_call: TRBJ2-7
cdr3_aa: CASSRFLDAVSYEQYF
cdr3_nt: TGCGCCAGCAGCAGGTTTTTGGACGCAGTCTCCTACGAGCAGTACTTC

d_call: TRBD2
clone_size: NA
v_call: TRBV7-2
j_call: TRBJ2-7
cdr3_aa: CASSPRTSGYYEQYF
cdr3_nt: TGTGCCAGCAGCCCCCGGACTAGCGGCTACTACGAGCAGTACTTC

d_call: NA
clone_size: NA
v_call: TRBV20-1
j_call: TRBJ1-4
cdr3_aa: CSATGRQLFF
cdr3_nt: TGCAGTGCAACGGGTCGGCAACTGTTTTTT

d_call: TRBD1
clone_size: NA
v_call: TRBV30
j_call: TRBJ1-1
cdr3_aa: CACNRGFNTEAFF
cdr3_nt: TGTGCCTGTAACAGGGGGTTCAACACTGAAGCTTTCTTT

d_call: TRBD2
clone_size: NA
v_call: TRBV29-1
j_call: TRBJ2-1
cdr3_aa: CSVERLAERYNEQFF
cdr3_nt: TGCAGCGTTGAAAGGCTAGCGGAGCGCTACAATGAGCAGTTCTTC

d_call: TRBD1
clone_size: NA
v_call: TRBV7-8
j_call: TRBJ2-7
cdr3_aa: CASSHRGMLSWEQYF
cdr3_nt: TGTGCCAGCAGCCACAGGGGGATGCTTTCTTGGGAGCAGTACTTC

d_call: NA
clone_size: NA
v_call: TRBV6-5
j_call: TRBJ1-1
cdr3_aa: CASSSTGLMNTEAFF
cdr3_nt: TGTGCCAGCAGTTCCACAGGGTTAATGAACACTGAAGCTTTCTTT

d_call: NA
clone_size: NA
v_call: TRBV7-9
j_call: TRBJ2-7
cdr3_aa: CASSFPDEATSYEQYF
cdr3_nt: TGTGCCAGCAGCTTCCCCGATGAAGCGACCTCCTACGAGCAGTACTTC